This passage covers 3 T cell receptor beta chains from one sample sequenced in a study of blood T cell repertoires in COVID-19. Measured with immunoSEQ multiplex PCR; TCRdb has only the in-frame clones, and not every one. The top ten clones hold approximately 12% of a sample with over 150,000 clones, roughly 82% of them seen once. Sample: PBMCs or T cells enriched from blood (not recorded which). The source of these receptors is a man aged 40-55 years who had recovered from COVID-19.

The rearrangement uses TRBV9 and TRBJ1-2, with D possibly matching TRBD1 (5 bases). The CDR3 has 14 residues. Germline V lookup: CDR1 SGDLS, CDR2 YYNGEE. Trimming cost V 0 bases and J 4 bases, with 10 bases left between them. The CDR3 nucleotides are TGTGCCAGCAGCGTAGCCCGCGACAGCTATGGCTACACCTTC. Its translation is CASSVARDSYGYTF.

This clone was observed a few times. The gene calls are TRBV9 and TRBJ1-2; 8 positions match TRBD1. Germline CDR1 reads SGDLS; CDR2 reads YYNGEE. The trim removed 4 bases at V and 6 bases at J, leaving 11 bases unmatched. CDR3 length: 15 amino acids. The CDR3 DNA reads TGTGCCAGCAGCCTCCGACAGGGGCCAACAAATGGCTACACCTTC. Protein: CASSLRQGPTNGYTF.

The chain couples TRBV7-9 to TRBJ1-4, with D possibly being TRBD1 (6 bases). The V and J ends lost 5 bases and 6 bases respectively, with 16 bases between them. The CDR3 extends over 15 amino acids. Germline V gene sequence: CDR1 SEHNR, CDR2 FQNEAQ (reference sequence). The CDR3 spells CASSQGGGEHEKLFF. In DNA, the CDR3 is TGTGCCAGCAGCCAGGGAGGGGGGGAACATGAAAAACTGTTTTTT.